This note documents a single T cell receptor (beta chain) sequence. No antigen is known for it. The entry originates in a study of cytomegalovirus exposure and HLA in healthy donors. The PCR used 60 Vbeta and 13 Jbeta primers. Sequencing used immunoSEQ multiplex PCR; TCRdb keeps in-frame clones, though not all of them. The data hold about 130,000 clones, with approximately 83% observed a single time. Among the donors, all were healthy bone marrow donors. Study results and limitations: A later analysis associated some 16,000 TCR beta sequences with HLA alleles at a 0.05 false discovery rate.

The germline CDR1 and CDR2 sequences are MNHEY and SVGAGI. The CDR3 has 13 residues. Sequencing was performed on PBMCs. This receptor was obtained from a girl under 10 years old in good health and CMV-seronegative. The V gene is TRBV6-5, the J gene TRBJ2-5; no definite D call. The DNA end favors TRBJ2-7, so the J call may be wrong. The chain's CDR3 is CASSYRPSSEQYF. CDR3 nucleotide sequence: TGTGCCAGCAGTTACCGTCCCTCGTCCGAGCAGTACTTC.